This T cell receptor (beta chain) comes out of a study of identical twins. Whole-study results and caveats: Twin pairs had excess sharing that was weaker in beta out-of-frame sequences. The models gave estimates that fell short of the out-of-frame TCR alpha sharing seen in monozygotic twins.

Concerning this clonotype: Its target is not known.

TCRdb reprocessed the 5' RACE reads via MiXCR and lists one record per CDR3 protein. The sample lists 250,000 or so distinct CDR3 sequences; 7% to 8.5% were seen once. The same data also went into a second study, on yellow fever vaccine responses in identical twins.

This TCR derives from a woman under 30 in good health. Sequencing input: CD8+ T cells sorted from blood.

CDR3 sequence (DNA): TGTGCCAGCAGCTTAGGAAAAGTTCAGCCCCAGCATTTT. Protein: CASSLGKVQPQHF. The chain links TRBV13 to TRBJ1-5, with D unresolved. The length of the CDR3 is 13 residues. Trimming removed 0 bases at V and 6 bases at J, with 6 bases between. From germline, CDR1 is PRHDT and CDR2 FYEKMQ (reference sequence).